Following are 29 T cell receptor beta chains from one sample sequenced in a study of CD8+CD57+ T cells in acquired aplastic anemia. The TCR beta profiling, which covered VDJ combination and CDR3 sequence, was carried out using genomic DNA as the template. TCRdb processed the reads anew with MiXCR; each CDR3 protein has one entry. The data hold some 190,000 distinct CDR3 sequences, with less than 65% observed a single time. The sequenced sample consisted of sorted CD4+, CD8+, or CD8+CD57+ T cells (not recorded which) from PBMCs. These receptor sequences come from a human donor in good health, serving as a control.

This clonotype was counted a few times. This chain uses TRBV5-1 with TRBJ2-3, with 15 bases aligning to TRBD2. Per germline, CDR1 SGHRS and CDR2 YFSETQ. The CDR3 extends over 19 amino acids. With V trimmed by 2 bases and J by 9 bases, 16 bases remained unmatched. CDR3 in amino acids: CASSFGTSGGSLGLRTQYF. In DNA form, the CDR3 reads TGCGCCAGCAGCTTCGGGACTAGCGGGGGGTCCCTTGGATTGAGGACGCAGTATTTT.

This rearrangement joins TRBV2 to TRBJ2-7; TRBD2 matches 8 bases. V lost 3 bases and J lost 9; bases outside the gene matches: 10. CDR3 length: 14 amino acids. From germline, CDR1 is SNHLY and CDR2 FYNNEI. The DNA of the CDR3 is TGTGCCAGCAGTGATTGGGGACTAGTGTTGTCGCAGTACTTC. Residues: CASSDWGLVLSQYF.

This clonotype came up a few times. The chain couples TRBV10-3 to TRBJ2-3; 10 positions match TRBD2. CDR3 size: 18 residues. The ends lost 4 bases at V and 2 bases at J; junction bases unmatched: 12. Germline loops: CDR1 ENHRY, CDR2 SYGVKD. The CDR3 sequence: CAISGSSGGAVYTDTQYF. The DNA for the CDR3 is TGTGCCATCAGTGGTTCTAGCGGGGGAGCCGTTTACACAGATACGCAGTATTTT.

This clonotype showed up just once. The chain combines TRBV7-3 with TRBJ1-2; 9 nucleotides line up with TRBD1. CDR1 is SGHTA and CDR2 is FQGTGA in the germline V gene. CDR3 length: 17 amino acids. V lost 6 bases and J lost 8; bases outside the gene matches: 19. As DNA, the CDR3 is TGTGCCAGCAGACGGAACGCACGACTACAGGGGGCTGACGGCTACACCTTC. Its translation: CASRRNARLQGADGYTF.

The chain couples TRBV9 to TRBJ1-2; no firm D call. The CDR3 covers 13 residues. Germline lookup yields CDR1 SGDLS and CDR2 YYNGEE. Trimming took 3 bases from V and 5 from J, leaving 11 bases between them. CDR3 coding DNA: TGTGCCAGCAGCGCGGACCTTGGGTATGGCTACACCTTC. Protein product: CASSADLGYGYTF.

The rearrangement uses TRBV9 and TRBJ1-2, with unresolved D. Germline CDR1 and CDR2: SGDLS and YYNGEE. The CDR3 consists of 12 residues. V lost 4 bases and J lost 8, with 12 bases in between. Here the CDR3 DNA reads TGTGCCAGCAGCACCGATCGTATCGGCTACACCTTC. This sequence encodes CASSTDRIGYTF. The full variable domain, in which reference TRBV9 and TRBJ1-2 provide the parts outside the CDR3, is DSGVTQTPKHLITATGQRVTLRCSPRSGDLSVYWYQQSLDQGLQFLIQYYNGEERAKGNILERFSAQQFPDLHSELNLSSLELGDSALYFCASSTDRIGYTFGSGTRLTVV.

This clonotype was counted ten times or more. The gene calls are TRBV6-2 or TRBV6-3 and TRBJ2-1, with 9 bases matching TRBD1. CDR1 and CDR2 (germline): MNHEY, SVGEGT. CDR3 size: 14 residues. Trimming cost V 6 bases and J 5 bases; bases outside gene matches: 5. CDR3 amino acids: CASRPGQGNNEQFF. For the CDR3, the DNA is TGTGCCAGCAGACCGGGACAGGGCAACAATGAGCAGTTCTTC.

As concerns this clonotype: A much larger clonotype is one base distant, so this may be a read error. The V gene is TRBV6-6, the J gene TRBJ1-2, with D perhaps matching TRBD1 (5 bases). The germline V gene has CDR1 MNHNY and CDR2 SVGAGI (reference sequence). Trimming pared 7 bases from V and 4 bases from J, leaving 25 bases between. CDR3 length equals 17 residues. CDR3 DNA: TGTGCCAGCAATACCGACAGTGGGGTTAGCCGAATCTATGGCTACACCTTC. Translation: CASNTDSGVSRIYGYTF.

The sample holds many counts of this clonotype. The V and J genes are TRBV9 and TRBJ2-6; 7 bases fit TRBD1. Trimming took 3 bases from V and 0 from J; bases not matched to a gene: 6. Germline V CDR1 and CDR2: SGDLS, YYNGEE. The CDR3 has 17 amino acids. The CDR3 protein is CASSAGTVPSGANVLTF. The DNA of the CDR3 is TGTGCCAGCAGCGCCGGGACAGTCCCCTCTGGGGCCAACGTCCTGACTTTC.

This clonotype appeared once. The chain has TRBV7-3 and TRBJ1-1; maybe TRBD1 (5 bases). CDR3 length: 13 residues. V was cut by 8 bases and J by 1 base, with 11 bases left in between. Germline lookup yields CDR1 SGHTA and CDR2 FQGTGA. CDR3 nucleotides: TGTGCCAGCCACCGGGACCCGAACACTGAAGCTTTCTTT. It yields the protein CASHRDPNTEAFF.

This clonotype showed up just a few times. The CDR3 protein is CASSPGTGGQVNSPLHF. The CDR3 DNA reads as TGTGCCAGCTCACCTGGGACAGGGGGTCAGGTTAATTCACCCCTCCACTTT. The V gene is TRBV9, the J gene TRBJ1-6; TRBD1 agrees at 11 bases. Trimming cost V 7 bases and J 6 bases; bases outside gene matches: 12. From germline, CDR1 is SGDLS and CDR2 YYNGEE. The CDR3 is 17 amino acids.

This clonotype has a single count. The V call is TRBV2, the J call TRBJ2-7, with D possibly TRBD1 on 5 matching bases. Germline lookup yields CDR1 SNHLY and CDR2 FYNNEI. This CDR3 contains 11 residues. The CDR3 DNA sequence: TGTGCTACTATCAGGGCCGACGAGCAGTACTTC. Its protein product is CATIRADEQYF.

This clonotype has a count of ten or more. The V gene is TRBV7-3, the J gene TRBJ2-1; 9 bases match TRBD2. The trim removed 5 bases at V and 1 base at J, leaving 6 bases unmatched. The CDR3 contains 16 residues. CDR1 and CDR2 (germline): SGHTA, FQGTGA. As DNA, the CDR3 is TGTGCCAGCAGCCTAGCTAGCGGGGAATCCTACAATGAGCAGTTCTTC. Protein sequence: CASSLASGESYNEQFF. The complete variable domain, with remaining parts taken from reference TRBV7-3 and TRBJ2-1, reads GAGVSQTPSNKVTEKGKYVELRCDPISGHTALYWYRQSLGQGPEFLIYFQGTGAADDSGLPNDRFFAVRPEGSVSTLKIQRTERGDSAVYLCASSLASGESYNEQFFGPGTRLTVL.

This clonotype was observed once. The CDR3 region is CAISGISPGATEAFF. In nucleotides, the CDR3 is TGTGCCATCAGTGGAATTTCTCCGGGGGCGACTGAAGCTTTCTTT. V gene TRBV10-3 combines with J gene TRBJ1-1; tentative D call: TRBD1 (6 bases). CDR3 length: 15 residues. Trimming removed 4 bases from V and 5 bases from J, with 17 bases in between. Germline V CDR1 and CDR2: ENHRY, SYGVKD.

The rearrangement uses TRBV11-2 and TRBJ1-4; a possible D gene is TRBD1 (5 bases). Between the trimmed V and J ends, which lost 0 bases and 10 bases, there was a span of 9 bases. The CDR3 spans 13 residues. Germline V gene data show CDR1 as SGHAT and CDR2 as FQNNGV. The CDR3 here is CASSLDRDVKLFF. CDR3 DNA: TGTGCCAGCAGCTTAGACCGGGACGTAAAACTGTTTTTT.

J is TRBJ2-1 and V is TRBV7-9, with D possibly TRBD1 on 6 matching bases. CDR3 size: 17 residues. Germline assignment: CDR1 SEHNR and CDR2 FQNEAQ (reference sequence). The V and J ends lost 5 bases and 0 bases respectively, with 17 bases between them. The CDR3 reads CASSVPGHKSSYNEQFF. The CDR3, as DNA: TGTGCCAGCAGCGTACCGGGACATAAAAGCTCCTACAATGAGCAGTTCTTC.

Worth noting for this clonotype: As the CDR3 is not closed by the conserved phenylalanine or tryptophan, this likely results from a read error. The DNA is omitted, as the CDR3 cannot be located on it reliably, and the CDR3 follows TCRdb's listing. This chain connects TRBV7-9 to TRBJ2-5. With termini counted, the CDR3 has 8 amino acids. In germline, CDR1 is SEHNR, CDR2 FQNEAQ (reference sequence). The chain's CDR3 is CASSLEPI.

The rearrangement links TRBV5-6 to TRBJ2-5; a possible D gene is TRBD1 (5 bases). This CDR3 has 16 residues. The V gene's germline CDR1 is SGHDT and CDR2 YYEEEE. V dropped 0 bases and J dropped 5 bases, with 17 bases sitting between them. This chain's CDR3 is CASSLAGRAAGETQYF. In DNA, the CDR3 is TGTGCCAGCAGCTTGGCCGGCAGGGCCGCAGGGGAGACCCAGTACTTC.

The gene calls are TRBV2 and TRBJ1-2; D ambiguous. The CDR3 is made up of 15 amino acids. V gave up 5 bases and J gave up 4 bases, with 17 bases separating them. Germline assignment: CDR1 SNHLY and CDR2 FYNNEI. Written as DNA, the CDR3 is TGTGCCAGCAGTTCCCCCACGGTTCGTCGCTATGGCTACACCTTC. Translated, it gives CASSSPTVRRYGYTF.

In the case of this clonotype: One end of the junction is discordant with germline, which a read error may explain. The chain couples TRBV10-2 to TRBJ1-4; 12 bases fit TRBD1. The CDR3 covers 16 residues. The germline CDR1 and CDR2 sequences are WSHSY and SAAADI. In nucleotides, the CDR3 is TGCGCCAGCAACGCCGGGACAGGGGGCGGTAATGAAAGACTGTTTTTT. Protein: CASNAGTGGGNERLFF.

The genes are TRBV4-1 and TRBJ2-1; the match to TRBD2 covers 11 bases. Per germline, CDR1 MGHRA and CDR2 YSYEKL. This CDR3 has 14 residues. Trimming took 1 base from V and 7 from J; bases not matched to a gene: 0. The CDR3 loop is CASSQGLAGNEQFF. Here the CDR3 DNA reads TGCGCCAGCAGCCAAGGACTAGCGGGGAATGAGCAGTTCTTC.

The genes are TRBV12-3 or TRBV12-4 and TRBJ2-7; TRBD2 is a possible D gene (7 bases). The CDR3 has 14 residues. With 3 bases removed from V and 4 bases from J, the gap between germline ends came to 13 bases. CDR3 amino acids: CASSFGGALYEQYF. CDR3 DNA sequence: TGTGCCAGCAGTTTTGGGGGGGCCCTGTACGAGCAGTACTTC.

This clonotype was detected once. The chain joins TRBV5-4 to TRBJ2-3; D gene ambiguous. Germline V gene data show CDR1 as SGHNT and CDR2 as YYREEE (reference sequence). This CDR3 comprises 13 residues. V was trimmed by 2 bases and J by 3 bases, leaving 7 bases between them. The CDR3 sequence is CASSLNGTDTQYF. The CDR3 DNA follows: TGTGCCAGCAGCTTAAATGGAACAGATACGCAGTATTTT.

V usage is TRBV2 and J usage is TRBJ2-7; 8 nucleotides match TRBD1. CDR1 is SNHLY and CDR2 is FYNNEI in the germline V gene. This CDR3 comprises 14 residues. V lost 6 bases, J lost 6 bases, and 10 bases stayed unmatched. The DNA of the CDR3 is TGTGCCAGCAGCTACCGACAGGGGAGGTTCGAGCAGTACTTC. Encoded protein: CASSYRQGRFEQYF.

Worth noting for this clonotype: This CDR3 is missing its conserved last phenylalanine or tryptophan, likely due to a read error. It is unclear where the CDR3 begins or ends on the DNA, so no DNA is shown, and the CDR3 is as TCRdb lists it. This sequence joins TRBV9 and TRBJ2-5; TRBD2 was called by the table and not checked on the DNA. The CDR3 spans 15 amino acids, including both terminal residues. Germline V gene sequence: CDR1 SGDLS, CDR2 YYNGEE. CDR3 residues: CASSVAGGLQETQTH.

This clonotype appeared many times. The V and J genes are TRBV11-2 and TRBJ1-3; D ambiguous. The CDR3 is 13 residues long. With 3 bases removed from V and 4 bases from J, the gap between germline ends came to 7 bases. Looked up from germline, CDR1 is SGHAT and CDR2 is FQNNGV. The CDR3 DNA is TGTGCCAGCAGCTTTGGTGGGGGAAACACCATATATTTT. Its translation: CASSFGGGNTIYF.

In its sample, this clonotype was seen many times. Here the CDR3 reads CSARDRTLAGDPDTQYF. CDR3 DNA sequence: TGCAGTGCTAGAGATCGAACCCTAGCGGGGGATCCAGATACGCAGTATTTT. The rearrangement links TRBV20-1 to TRBJ2-3; 10 positions agree with TRBD2. This CDR3 region has 17 residues. The germline V gene has CDR1 DFQATT and CDR2 SNEGSKA (reference sequence). V was clipped by 0 bases and J by 4 bases; unmatched bases: 10.

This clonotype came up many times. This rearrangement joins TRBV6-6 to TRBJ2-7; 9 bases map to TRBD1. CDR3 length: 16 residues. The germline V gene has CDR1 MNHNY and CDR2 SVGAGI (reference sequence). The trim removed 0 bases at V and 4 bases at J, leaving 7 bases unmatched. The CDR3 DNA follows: TGTGCCAGCAGTTACTCGAGGTTCGGACAGGGGTACGAGCAGTACTTC. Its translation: CASSYSRFGQGYEQYF.

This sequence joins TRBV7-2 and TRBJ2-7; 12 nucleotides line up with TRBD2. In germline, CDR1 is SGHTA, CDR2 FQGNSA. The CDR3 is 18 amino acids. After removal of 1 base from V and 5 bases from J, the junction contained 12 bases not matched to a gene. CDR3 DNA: TGTGCCAGCAGCTTAGAAGTCGGGCTAGCGGGGGGGCTCCACGAGCAGTACTTC. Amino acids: CASSLEVGLAGGLHEQYF. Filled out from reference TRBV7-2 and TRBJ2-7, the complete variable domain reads GAGVSQSPSNKVTEKGKDVELRCDPISGHTALYWYRQSLGQGLEFLIYFQGNSAPDKSGLPSDRFSAERTGGSVSTLTIQRTQQEDSAVYLCASSLEVGLAGGLHEQYFGPGTRLTVT.